This passage covers 21 T cell receptor beta chains from one sample sequenced in a study of radiation and T cells in renal cell carcinoma. Repertoires were generated with immunoSEQ multiplex PCR, while TCRdb's copy carries only in-frame clones and drops some. This sample carries about 77,000 clones, around four fifths of them seen once, and the ten largest clones take approximately 2.4%. Time point given: blood 4 weeks post-SBRT, at nephrectomy. Documented treatment: 15 Gy SBRT to primary tumor, nephrectomy 4 weeks later. The source material was blood, sampled from a patient whose treatment included radiotherapy and nephrectomy. All receptors come from a woman aged 60 to 75 with renal cell carcinoma.

The chain recombines TRBV20-1 with TRBJ1-2, with 8 bases that match TRBD1. CDR3 length: 11 amino acids. Germline V lookup: CDR1 DFQATT, CDR2 SNEGSKA (reference sequence). V shed 7 bases, J shed 4 bases, and the junction held 2 bases outside the gene matches. CDR3 loop: CSGTGIYGYTF. CDR3 DNA sequence: TGCAGTGGGACAGGGATCTATGGCTACACCTTC.

The chain has TRBV10-1 and TRBJ2-7; D remains unclear. Germline-derived CDR1 and CDR2 are WNHNN and SYGVQD (reference sequence). This CDR3 has 14 amino acids. V lost 2 bases, J lost 7 bases, and 15 bases lay in between. The CDR3 bases are TGCGCCAGCAGTGAGGGAAGTACCTTGGGGGAGCAGTACTTC. Translated, it gives CASSEGSTLGEQYF.

This chain connects TRBV5-1 to TRBJ2-5; TRBD1 or TRBD2 may be the D gene (6 bases each). Germline CDR1 and CDR2: SGHRS and YFSETQ. The CDR3 covers 16 residues. Between the trimmed V and J ends, which lost 0 bases and 1 base, there was a span of 13 bases. In DNA form, the CDR3 reads TGCGCCAGCAGCTTGGGGGGGGCCCTATCCCAAGAGACCCAGTACTTC. Translating gives CASSLGGALSQETQYF.

The chain has TRBV9 and TRBJ1-3; a weak D match, TRBD1 (6 bases). V lost 0 bases and J 2 bases, leaving 12 bases between the germline ends. Per germline, CDR1 SGDLS and CDR2 YYNGEE. The CDR3 has 16 amino acids. CDR3 DNA: TGTGCCAGCAGCGTAGCGACAGGCCCGCCTGGAAACACCATATATTTT. As protein: CASSVATGPPGNTIYF.

This chain connects TRBV19 to TRBJ1-2; D gene uncertain. The V and J ends lost 3 bases and 0 bases respectively, with 8 bases between them. The CDR3 is made up of 14 amino acids. CDR1 and CDR2 (germline): LNHDA, SQIVND (reference sequence). The CDR3 nucleotides read TGTGCCAGTAGTATGGCGGGCTCTAACTATGGCTACACCTTC. Translating it yields CASSMAGSNYGYTF. The full variable domain, completed using reference TRBV19 and TRBJ1-2, is DGGITQSPKYLFRKEGQNVTLSCEQNLNHDAMYWYRQDPGQGLRLIYYSQIVNDFQKGDIAEGYSVSREKKESFPLTVTSAQKNPTAFYLCASSMAGSNYGYTFGSGTRLTVV.

This clone was seen just once. The V call is TRBV7-8, the J call TRBJ1-2, with D possibly matching TRBD1 (5 bases). V was clipped by 1 base and J by 8 bases, with 20 bases between them. CDR3 length: 16 residues. Germline V CDR1 and CDR2: SGHVS, FQNEAQ. The CDR3 sequence is CASSLEWKGIIEGYTF. The CDR3 region has the DNA TGTGCCAGCAGCTTAGAATGGAAGGGGATAATCGAAGGCTACACCTTC.

The rearrangement links TRBV5-4 to TRBJ1-6; unclear D gene. The CDR3 runs 16 residues. The germline V gene has CDR1 SGHNT and CDR2 YYREEE (reference sequence). Trimming removed 0 bases from V and 0 bases from J, with 7 bases in between. The CDR3 DNA reads as TGTGCCAGCAGCTTGGACCCGAGCTCCTATAATTCACCCCTCCACTTT. Its protein product is CASSLDPSSYNSPLHF.

The chain has TRBV5-1 and TRBJ1-2, with a weak D call TRBD1 (6 bases). This CDR3 spans 15 amino acids. The germline gives CDR1 SGHRS, CDR2 YFSETQ. Trimming left V 0 bases short and J 8 bases short, with 17 bases between. This CDR3 is CASSLGGQTSYGYTF. The CDR3 DNA is TGCGCCAGCAGCTTGGGGGGGCAAACCTCCTACGGCTACACCTTC. Together with reference TRBV5-1 and TRBJ1-2, the CDR3 gives the full variable domain: KAGVTQTPRYLIKTRGQQVTLSCSPISGHRSVSWYQQTPGQGLQFLFEYFSETQRNKGNFPGRFSGRQFSNSRSEMNVSTLELGDSALYLCASSLGGQTSYGYTFGSGTRLTVV.

The chain employs TRBV5-6 and TRBJ2-5; no clear D. This CDR3 has 13 amino acids. Trimming removed 1 base from V and 0 bases from J, with 4 bases in between. The germline gives CDR1 SGHDT, CDR2 YYEEEE. Written as DNA, the CDR3 is TGTGCCAGCAGCTTGCGCTACCAAGAGACCCAGTACTTC. It codes for CASSLRYQETQYF.

The V gene is TRBV25-1, the J gene TRBJ2-1, with TRBD1 as a possible D gene (6 bases). Germline V gene lookup returns CDR1 MGHDK and CDR2 SYGVNS. Trimming left V 4 bases short and J 7 bases short, with 17 bases between. The CDR3 covers 15 residues. For the CDR3, the DNA is TGTGCCAGCAGTGTCCCAGGGGTAGGGTTGAATGAGCAGTTCTTC. This gives the protein CASSVPGVGLNEQFF.

The V call is TRBV15, the J call TRBJ1-1; D gene ambiguous. With 1 base removed from V and 1 base from J, the gap between germline ends came to 10 bases. This CDR3 region has 15 residues. Germline CDR1 is LNHNV and CDR2 is YYDKDF (reference sequence). The DNA of the CDR3 is TGTGCCACCAGCAGAGTAGCGCGGGCGAACACTGAAGCTTTCTTT. Encoded protein: CATSRVARANTEAFF.

V usage is TRBV4-3 and J usage is TRBJ2-7; D is possibly TRBD1 or TRBD2 (5 bases each). V dropped 0 bases and J dropped 6 bases, with 15 bases sitting between them. Germline CDR1 LGHNA, CDR2 YSLEER. The CDR3 runs 15 residues. CDR3 sequence: CASSQERGVGFEQYF. The DNA of the CDR3 is TGCGCCAGCAGCCAAGAACGAGGGGTCGGGTTCGAGCAGTACTTC.

The V gene is TRBV7-2, the J gene TRBJ2-6; no definite D call. Trimming stripped 2 bases from V and 7 bases from J, with 12 bases between. Germline V gene data show CDR1 as SGHTA and CDR2 as FQGNSA. The CDR3 loop spans 15 amino acids. DNA of the CDR3: TGTGCCAGCAGCTTACGAGCCTTACCAGCCAACGTCCTGACTTTC. This translates into CASSLRALPANVLTF.

This chain links TRBV7-2 with TRBJ1-1; the D is unclear. Germline V gene data show CDR1 as SGHTA and CDR2 as FQGNSA. The CDR3 consists of 14 residues. Between the trimmed V and J ends, which lost 0 bases and 1 base, there was a span of 6 bases. CDR3 sequence (DNA): TGTGCCAGCAGCTTAGCGGCAGAGAACACTGAAGCTTTCTTT. Its translation: CASSLAAENTEAFF.

V is TRBV6-5 and J is TRBJ1-1, with TRBD1 identical over 11 bases. This CDR3 has 15 residues. Germline CDR1 reads MNHEY; CDR2 reads SVGAGI. Trimming cost V 5 bases and J 1 base; bases outside gene matches: 3. In DNA form, the CDR3 reads TGTGCCAGCAGTACCGGGACAGGGGGGAACACTGAAGCTTTCTTT. The encoded protein is CASSTGTGGNTEAFF.

A few counts support this clone. The V gene is TRBV15, the J gene TRBJ1-1; D is ambiguous. The germline gives CDR1 LNHNV, CDR2 YYDKDF (reference sequence). V lost 0 bases to trimming and J lost 5 bases, with 10 bases between them. There are 14 residues in the CDR3. The CDR3 DNA reads as TGTGCCACCAGCAGAGAGGGCGGGAGGACTGAAGCTTTCTTT. It translates to CATSREGGRTEAFF. Drawing the rest from reference TRBV15 and TRBJ1-1, the complete variable domain is DAMVIQNPRYQVTQFGKPVTLSCSQTLNHNVMYWYQQKSSQAPKLLFHYYDKDFNNEADTPDNFQSRRPNTSFCFLDIRSPGLGDTAMYLCATSREGGRTEAFFGQGTRLTVV.

V and J are TRBV9 and TRBJ2-5; no clear D gene. CDR3 length: 15 amino acids. In germline, CDR1 is SGDLS, CDR2 YYNGEE. V was shortened by 4 bases and J by 4 bases, with 17 bases between the two germline ends. The CDR3 reads CASSPQARPAETQYF. The CDR3 DNA sequence: TGTGCCAGCAGCCCTCAGGCACGCCCGGCAGAGACCCAGTACTTC.

This sequence joins TRBV5-8 and TRBJ1-4, with 7 bases aligning to TRBD1. The CDR3 has 15 amino acids. Germline CDR1 reads SGHTS; CDR2 reads YDEGEE. V shed 0 bases and J 7 bases; nucleotides not matched to a gene: 6. CDR3 in DNA: TGTGCCAGCAGCTTGGTGAGGGGGCGAGGTGAAAAACTGTTTTTT. Translated, it gives CASSLVRGRGEKLFF.

The V and J genes are TRBV6-5 and TRBJ1-1; 7 bases align to TRBD1. This CDR3 has 15 residues. CDR1 and CDR2 (germline): MNHEY, SVGAGI. The ends lost 5 bases at V and 0 bases at J; junction bases unmatched: 6. DNA of the CDR3: TGTGCCAGCAGTGCCCCGGGACAGATGAACACTGAAGCTTTCTTT. It is translated as CASSAPGQMNTEAFF.

The CDR3: CASSLTGGEKLFF. In DNA, the CDR3 is TGTGCCAGCAGCTTGACCGGAGGGGAAAAACTGTTTTTT. This chain connects TRBV5-6 to TRBJ1-4; D gene ambiguous. The CDR3 contains 13 residues. Trimming stripped 1 base from V and 8 bases from J, with 9 bases between. CDR1 is SGHDT and CDR2 is YYEEEE in the germline V gene.

This rearrangement joins TRBV6-6 to TRBJ2-5, with TRBD2 matching over 7 bases. There are 13 residues in the CDR3. Unmatched junction bases numbered 3, after V lost 5 bases and J lost 3 bases. CDR1 is MNHNY and CDR2 is SVGAGI in the germline V gene (reference sequence). CDR3 coding DNA: TGTGCCAGCAGTGGGACTACCAAAGAGACCCAGTACTTC. Amino acid sequence: CASSGTTKETQYF.